This T cell receptor beta chain came from a study of CD8 T cells in ankylosing spondylitis (dated by TCRdb to the late 2010s). About the investigation overall: To find TCR variants linked to disease, the study profiled T cell receptor beta repertoires in ankylosing spondylitis patients and healthy donors. The full study cohort comprised 25 ankylosing spondylitis patients and over 95 healthy donors. Peripheral blood was sampled, and synovial fluid was also collected from ankylosing spondylitis patients. Broad study findings and their caveats: The disease-linked clones were reported as significantly enriched in matched synovial fluid samples from ankylosing spondylitis patients. A TCR beta motif made up of about eight highly homologous amino acid variants appeared to be characteristic of blood from ankylosing spondylitis patients. The disease-linked clones had a CD8+ phenotype and were found at relatively low frequencies in peripheral blood. Some motif variants were previously reported in synovial fluid and blood of reactive arthritis patients, suggesting common disease-initiation mechanisms.

Sequencing instrument: Illumina HiSeq 2500. Quantitative 5'-RACE with molecular barcodes was the method used to prepare the TCR beta libraries. The paper's processing steps were these. A new computational method, built on a probabilistic model of VDJ rearrangement, was used to identify disease-linked TCR variants. TCRdb reran the public reads through fastp at Q25 and MiXCR, keeping productive beta chains. Every CDR3 protein is listed once, alongside the most common genes and DNA of its rows. TCRdb, rather than the study authors, made the V and J calls. Across this sample there are more than 600,000 distinct CDR3 sequences, with around 17% seen only once. Of the sample, under 20% is held by the ten largest clones. This clonotype was seen many times. What this receptor recognizes is not known. Base qualities are missing; no much larger clone stands one base away. The CDR3 sequence holds 13 residues, the cysteine and phenylalanine included. Only the CDR3 part of the read is kept: 39 bases, read in frame from the first base. As encoded in the germline V gene, CDR1 is MNHNS while CDR2 is SASEGT. The junction shows trimming of 6 bases on V and 4 bases on J, plus 12 bases between the germline ends.

The receptor comes from a male donor with ankylosing spondylitis. The chain is made from TRBV6-1 and TRBJ1-1; the best D guess is TRBD1, with 6 bases matching. Sequences were obtained from blood, either unsorted or a sorted T cell fraction (not recorded which). The nucleotide sequence reads as follows: TGTGCCAGCAGCACAGGGCCTCTCACTGAAGCTTTCTTT. It is translated as CASSTGPLTEAFF.